This entry features one TCR beta chain sequence. The antigen remains undetermined. The entry originates in a study of OX40 agonist ivuxolimab in advanced cancers. Across the whole study: As their treatment, patients were administered ivuxolimab, an agonistic anti-OX40 (CD134) antibody. Every 2 weeks, patients got intravenous ivuxolimab at one of six dose levels (0.01-10 mg/kg). Males comprised roughly four fifths of the group, whose mean age was about 61 years (range 23 to 79). Study-wide results and caveats: Expanded peripheral T cells had an undetermined antigen specificity.

From germline, CDR1 is LNHDA and CDR2 SQIVND (reference sequence). CDR3 length: 16 amino acids. The ends lost 2 bases at V and 7 bases at J; junction bases unmatched: 8. Here immunoSEQ multiplex PCR was the method, and the copy in TCRdb shows in-frame clones only, minus some. Of about 68,000 clones detected, over 65% appear once; the ten largest clones hold about 0.68%. The V and J genes are TRBV19 and TRBJ2-1, with 10 nucleotides matching TRBD1. The sequencing used CD4+ or CD8+ T cells sorted from blood, collected in a trial of the OX40 agonist ivuxolimab. This TCR was sampled from an adult with an advanced solid tumor such as melanoma, head and neck, liver or kidney cancer. The CDR3 region has the DNA TGTGCCAGTAGTATATCAAGGACAGGGGGTTTTAATGAGCAGTTCTTC. It encodes CASSISRTGGFNEQFF.